This TCR beta chain stems from a study of blood T cell repertoires in COVID-19. Profiling relied on immunoSEQ multiplex PCR, and the TCRdb table lists in-frame clones only, not all of them. Here the sample spans 250,000 to 300,000 clones, around 81% being singletons. The V gene's germline CDR1 is MNHEY and CDR2 SVGAGI. This CDR3 is built from 13 residues. Trimming took 9 bases from V and 2 from J, leaving 10 bases between them. This rearrangement joins TRBV6-5 to TRBJ2-2; a weak D match, TRBD1 (6 bases). This sequence originates from a woman aged 55-75 years with active or convalescent COVID-19. The sample consisted of peripheral blood. The CDR3 reads CASLQGNTGELFF. The DNA of the CDR3 is TGTGCCAGTCTACAGGGAAACACCGGGGAGCTGTTTTTT.